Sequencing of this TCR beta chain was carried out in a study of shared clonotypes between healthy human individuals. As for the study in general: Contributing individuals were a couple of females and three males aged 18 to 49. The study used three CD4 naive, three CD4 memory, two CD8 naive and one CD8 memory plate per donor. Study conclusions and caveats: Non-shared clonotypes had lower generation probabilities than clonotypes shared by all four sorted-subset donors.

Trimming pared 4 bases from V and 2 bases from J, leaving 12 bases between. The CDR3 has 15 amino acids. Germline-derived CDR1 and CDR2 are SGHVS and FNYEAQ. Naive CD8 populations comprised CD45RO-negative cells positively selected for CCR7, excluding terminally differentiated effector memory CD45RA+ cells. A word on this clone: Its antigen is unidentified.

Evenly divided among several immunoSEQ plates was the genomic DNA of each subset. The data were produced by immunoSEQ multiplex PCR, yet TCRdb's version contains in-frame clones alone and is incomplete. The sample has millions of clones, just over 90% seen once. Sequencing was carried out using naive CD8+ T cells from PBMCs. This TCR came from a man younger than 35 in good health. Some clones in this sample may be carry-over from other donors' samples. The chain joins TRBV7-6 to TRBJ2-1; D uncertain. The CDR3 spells CASSSLEGTYNEQFF. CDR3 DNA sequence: TGTGCCAGCAGCTCCCTAGAAGGAACCTACAATGAGCAGTTCTTC.